This is a list of T cell receptor beta chains from one sample in a study of human T cells and chemical hapten exposure. From the RACE reads, TCRdb called clonotypes with MiXCR, one entry per CDR3 protein. The sample includes tens of thousands of distinct CDR3 sequences, around 30% seen only once; the top ten take about 9.6%. The material sequenced was whole blood, taken in connection with sensitization to the hapten diphenylcyclopropenone (DPC). The receptors shown here come from a man aged 35 to 55 with alopecia areata. Some clones in this sample may be carry-over from other donors' samples. CDR3s include the opening cysteine and the closing phenylalanine or tryptophan. A D gene is named only where the DNA matches it firmly. Clone sizes are given selectively: once, few, many, or a class where the clone is expanded.

size | length | J | D | V | CDR3 | DNA
NA | 15 | TRBJ2-1 | NA | TRBV12-3/TRBV12-4 | CASSLGRGPTSEQFF | TGTGCCAGCAGTTTAGGGCGGGGCCCCACAAGTGAGCAGTTCTTC
few | 15 | TRBJ2-1 | TRBD2 | TRBV6-5 | CASSPSGRASDEQFF | TGTGCCAGCAGTCCTAGCGGGAGAGCTAGCGATGAGCAGTTCTTC
NA | 17 | TRBJ2-3 | NA | TRBV18 | CASSSTGARSHTDTQYF | TGTGCCAGCTCATCGACGGGGGCACGGTCGCACACAGATACGCAGTATTTT
NA | 13 | TRBJ2-1 | TRBD2 | TRBV7-9 | CASSLGLAAEQFF | TGTGCCAGCAGCTTAGGACTAGCGGCTGAGCAGTTCTTC
few | 15 | TRBJ2-2 | NA | TRBV5-4 | CASSRGNRDTGELFF | TGTGCCAGCAGCCGGGGGAACAGGGATACCGGGGAGCTGTTTTTT
NA | 14 | TRBJ2-7 | NA | TRBV9 | CASSVLAADGEQYF | TGTGCCAGCAGCGTTTTAGCGGCGGACGGCGAGCAGTACTTC
few | 14 | TRBJ2-7 | TRBD1 | TRBV20-1 | CSARDHQGVYEQYF | TGCAGTGCTAGAGATCACCAGGGGGTCTACGAGCAGTACTTC
few | 15 | TRBJ2-3 | NA | TRBV12-3/TRBV12-4 | CASSYGTGRADTQYF | TGTGCCAGCAGTTACGGGACCGGCCGCGCAGATACGCAGTATTTT
NA | 16 | TRBJ2-5 | TRBD1 | TRBV7-2 | CASSLALQGVTETQYF | TGTGCCAGCAGCTTAGCGCTCCAGGGGGTTACAGAGACCCAGTACTTC
few | 13 | TRBJ2-7 | TRBD2 | TRBV28 | CASSLAGGREQYF | TGTGCCAGCAGTTTGGCGGGAGGGCGTGAGCAGTACTTC
NA | 17 | TRBJ1-6 | TRBD1 | TRBV12-3/TRBV12-4 | CASSLGQGAPMQRPLHF | TGTGCCAGCAGTTTAGGACAGGGGGCCCCGATGCAGAGACCCCTCCACTTT
few | 16 | TRBJ2-7 | TRBD2 | TRBV12-3/TRBV12-4 | CASSLQTSGRTYEQYF | TGTGCCAGCAGTCTGCAGACTAGCGGGAGAACCTACGAGCAGTACTTC
NA | 14 | TRBJ2-1 | TRBD2 | TRBV20-1 | CSGKGLAGANEQFF | TGCAGTGGCAAAGGACTAGCGGGAGCTAATGAGCAGTTCTTC
NA | 15 | TRBJ1-3 | NA | TRBV12-3/TRBV12-4 | CASSLVAGRGNTIYF | TGTGCCAGCAGTTTAGTGGCTGGGCGCGGAAACACCATATATTTT